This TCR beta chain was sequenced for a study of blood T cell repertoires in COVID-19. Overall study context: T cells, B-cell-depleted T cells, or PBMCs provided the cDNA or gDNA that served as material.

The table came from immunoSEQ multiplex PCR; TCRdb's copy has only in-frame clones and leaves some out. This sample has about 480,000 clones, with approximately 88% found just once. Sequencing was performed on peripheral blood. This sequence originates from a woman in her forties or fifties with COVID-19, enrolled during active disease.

DNA for the CDR3: TGTGCCAGCAGCCAGGCGGGGGCCAACGTCCTGACTTTC. Its translation: CASSQAGANVLTF. V is TRBV7-9 and J is TRBJ2-6; D remains ambiguous. The germline CDR1 and CDR2 sequences are SEHNR and FQNEAQ (reference sequence). V was clipped by 5 bases and J by 4 bases, with 6 bases between them. The CDR3 runs to 13 residues.